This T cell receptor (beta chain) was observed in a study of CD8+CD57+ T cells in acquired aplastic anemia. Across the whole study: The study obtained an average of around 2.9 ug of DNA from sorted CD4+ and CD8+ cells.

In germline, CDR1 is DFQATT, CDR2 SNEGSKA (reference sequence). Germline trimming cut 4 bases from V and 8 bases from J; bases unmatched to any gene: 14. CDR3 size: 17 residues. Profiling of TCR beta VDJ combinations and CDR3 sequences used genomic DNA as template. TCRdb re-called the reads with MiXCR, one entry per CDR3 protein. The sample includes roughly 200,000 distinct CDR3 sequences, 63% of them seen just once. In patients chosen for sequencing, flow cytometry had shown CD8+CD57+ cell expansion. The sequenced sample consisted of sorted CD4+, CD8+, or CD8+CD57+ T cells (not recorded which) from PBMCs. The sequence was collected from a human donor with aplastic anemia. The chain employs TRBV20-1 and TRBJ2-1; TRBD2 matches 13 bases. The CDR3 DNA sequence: TGCAGTGCTATCGGACTAGCGGGAGAGGGGGTATCTGATGAGCAGTTCTTC. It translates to CSAIGLAGEGVSDEQFF.